Listed below are T cell receptor beta chains from one sample, sequenced in a study of shared clonotypes between healthy human individuals. Profiled with immunoSEQ multiplex PCR; TCRdb holds only in-frame clones, not every one. Of 2 million to 2.5 million clones listed, around 95% are singletons. Sequencing was done on a sample of naive CD4+ T cells sorted from blood. The receptors were sampled from a man aged 18 to 30 in good health. CDR3s include the opening cysteine and the closing phenylalanine or tryptophan. A D gene is named only where the DNA matches it firmly. Clone size appears in some rows only: once, few, many, or a class for an expanded clone.

length: 14
D: .
size: .
J: TRBJ2-2
V: TRBV6-6
DNA: TGTGCCAGCAGTTCACAGGGTTCCACCGGGGAGCTGTTTTTT
CDR3: CASSSQGSTGELFF

length: 15
D: .
size: .
J: TRBJ2-7
V: TRBV6-6
DNA: TGTGCCAGCAGTTACCTCCTTTCCGGGGCGAGCGAGCAGTACTTC
CDR3: CASSYLLSGASEQYF

length: 13
D: TRBD1
size: .
J: TRBJ2-1
V: TRBV10-2
DNA: TGCGCCAGCAGCTTAGACAGGGCTAGGGCCCAGTTCTTC
CDR3: CASSLDRARAQFF

length: 13
D: TRBD1
size: once
J: TRBJ1-2
V: TRBV6-1
DNA: TGTGCCAGCAATCGGGACAGTAACTATGGCTACACCTTC
CDR3: CASNRDSNYGYTF

length: 14
D: .
size: .
J: TRBJ1-3
V: TRBV28
DNA: TGTGCCAGCAGTTTAGCAGGGGTTGGAAACACCATATATTTT
CDR3: CASSLAGVGNTIYF

length: 12
D: .
size: .
J: TRBJ2-7
V: TRBV6-5
DNA: TGTGCCAGCAGTTACAGAGGGGGGGAGCAGTACTTC
CDR3: CASSYRGGEQYF

length: 15
D: .
size: .
J: TRBJ1-2
V: TRBV28
DNA: TGTGCCAGCAGTCCAGGGGATTTCCTTAACTATGGCTACACCTTC
CDR3: CASSPGDFLNYGYTF

length: 15
D: TRBD1
size: few
J: TRBJ1-6
V: TRBV6-1
DNA: TGTGCCAGCAGTGCACTCCGGGACAGGGATTCACCCCTCCACTTT
CDR3: CASSALRDRDSPLHF

length: 17
D: .
size: .
J: TRBJ1-2
V: TRBV7-9
DNA: TGTGCCAGCAGCTTTCTGAGCCCTTCAACGAGACCCTATGGCTACACCTTC
CDR3: CASSFLSPSTRPYGYTF

length: 14
D: .
size: .
J: TRBJ1-2
V: TRBV27
DNA: TGTGCCAGCAGTTTAGGGACAAGCACCCGACCGGTCACCTTC
CDR3: CASSLGTSTRPVTF

length: 15
D: TRBD1
size: .
J: TRBJ2-7
V: TRBV28
DNA: TGTGCCAGCAGTAGCCCTTGGGACAGGGTCTACGAGCAGTACTTC
CDR3: CASSSPWDRVYEQYF